This T cell receptor beta chain was profiled in a study of regulatory T cells in long-lasting Graves disease. The table lists this clonotype with a few counts. Its antigen is not known. Relative to the germline gene, one junction end is altered; a read error may explain this. Combining iRepertoire HTBI primers with Arm-PCR of CDR3 regions, the authors built TCR beta libraries. TCRdb re-derived calls from the multiplex PCR reads in MiXCR, one entry per CDR3 protein. The sample records under 450,000 distinct CDR3 sequences, around 15% being singletons. CDR1 and CDR2 from the germline V gene are SGHRS and YFSETQ. The CDR3 has 15 residues. Points from the study as a whole: Peripheral blood was the sole material, not thyroid tissue.

As for time point: newly diagnosed GD, antithyroid drugs for less than 3 months. Scientists built the TCR library using RNA that was extracted from PBMCs. One endocrinology department in Xi'an, China, was where patients came from. These data were also reused for a study on T cells in Graves' hyperthyroidism and ophthalmopathy. That investigation notes: HTBI primers drove first-round RT-PCR of the TCR CDR3.

The sample here was peripheral blood mononuclear cells (PBMCs), taken at new diagnosis, from a patient treated with antithyroid drugs. The clonotype comes from a woman aged 18-29 years with Graves disease. This chain joins TRBV5-1 and TRBJ2-5; no definite D call. The CDR3 DNA sequence: TGCACCAGCAGCTTGGCGGTAGGGTCCCAAGAGACCCAGTACTTC. Translation gives CTSSLAVGSQETQYF.